The 28 T cell receptor beta chains given below trace back to one sample, sequenced in a study of T cell repertoires in cytomegalovirus infection. From the reads, TCRdb called clonotypes with MiXCR, one entry per CDR3 protein. This table holds about 770,000 distinct CDR3 sequences, roughly 29% found once. The antigens for these receptors are not known. The source material was cultured CD8+ T cells from PBMCs, sampled from culture after CMV antigen stimulation. These receptors were taken from a human donor in good health (CMV status not recorded). Some clones in this sample may be carry-over from other donors' samples.

This clonotype was detected a few times. This chain joins TRBV6-5 and TRBJ2-1, with D uncertain. CDR3 length equals 15 residues. V lost 2 bases and J lost 0, with 8 bases in between. Germline values: CDR1 MNHEY, CDR2 SVGAGI. This chain's CDR3 is CASSYLATSYNEQFF. The CDR3 nucleotides read TGTGCCAGCAGTTACCTGGCTACCTCCTACAATGAGCAGTTCTTC.

This rearrangement joins TRBV9 to TRBJ1-2; D may be TRBD1 (6 bases). This CDR3 region has 13 residues. Germline loops: CDR1 SGDLS, CDR2 YYNGEE. Trimming stripped 0 bases from V and 4 bases from J, with 7 bases between. This CDR3 is CASSVGGAYGYTF. The CDR3 DNA follows: TGTGCCAGCAGCGTAGGGGGGGCCTATGGCTACACCTTC. The entire variable domain, with the rest obtained from reference TRBV9 and TRBJ1-2, is as follows: DSGVTQTPKHLITATGQRVTLRCSPRSGDLSVYWYQQSLDQGLQFLIQYYNGEERAKGNILERFSAQQFPDLHSELNLSSLELGDSALYFCASSVGGAYGYTFGSGTRLTVV.

This clonotype was seen a single time. The chain employs TRBV11-3 and TRBJ2-1; tentative D call: TRBD2 (5 bases). This CDR3 has 12 residues. Germline CDR1 reads SGHNT; CDR2 reads YENEEA. Trimming pared 8 bases from V and 6 bases from J, leaving 11 bases between. The CDR3: CASRGAGNEQFF. CDR3 DNA sequence: TGTGCCAGCCGGGGTGCTGGCAATGAGCAGTTCTTC.

Turning to this clonotype: A much bigger clone sits one base away, suggesting this may be a read error. The V call is TRBV12-3 or TRBV12-4, the J call TRBJ1-2; possible D gene TRBD1, 6 bases. This CDR3 spans 14 amino acids. The germline V and J ends were trimmed by 1 base and 8 bases, with 14 bases remaining between them. The CDR3 protein is CASSLGRGAQGYTF. CDR3 sequence (DNA): TGTGCCAGCAGTTTAGGACGGGGGGCGCAAGGCTACACCTTC.

The chain combines TRBV4-3 with TRBJ2-4, with a tentative D call TRBD1 (5 bases). Trimming removed 0 bases at V and 0 bases at J, with 6 bases between. Per germline, CDR1 LGHNA and CDR2 YSLEER. The CDR3 is 15 residues long. The CDR3 reads CASSQDRVAKNIQYF. The CDR3 DNA sequence: TGCGCCAGCAGCCAAGACAGGGTAGCCAAAAACATTCAGTACTTC.

This clonotype appeared a few times. V and J are TRBV23-1 and TRBJ2-1; D call uncertain. TRBV23-1 is assigned to the ORF class and has an uncertain function. CDR3 length: 14 amino acids. Trimming shortened V by 0 bases and J by 8 bases, and 11 bases separated the two germline ends. CDR3 DNA sequence: TGCGCCAGCAGTCAATCAAATAGGATTGATGAGCAGTTCTTC. It encodes CASSQSNRIDEQFF.

This clonotype was recorded many times. The V call is TRBV7-6, the J call TRBJ1-2; 7 bases align to TRBD1. The CDR3 totals 15 residues. Germline V gene data show CDR1 as SGHVS and CDR2 as FNYEAQ. V trimming: 6 bases; J trimming: 5 bases; junction bases outside the gene matches: 12. The CDR3 DNA reads TGTGCCAGCAGTAAACAACAGGGGCCCACTTATGGCTACACCTTC. The encoded protein is CASSKQQGPTYGYTF. Based on the CDR3 plus reference TRBV7-6 and TRBJ1-2, the full variable domain is GAGVSQSPRYKVTKRGQDVALRCDPISGHVSLYWYRQALGQGPEFLTYFNYEAQQDKSGLPNDRFSAERPEGSISTLTIQRTEQRDSAMYRCASSKQQGPTYGYTFGSGTRLTVV.

The chain joins TRBV7-4 to TRBJ1-2; D not certain. The CDR3 length is 15 residues. With 5 bases removed from V and 2 bases from J, the gap between germline ends came to 15 bases. In germline, CDR1 is SGHVT, CDR2 SQSDAQ. The CDR3 spells CASSHTQKMNYGYTF. CDR3 bases: TGTGCCAGCAGCCATACACAGAAGATGAACTATGGCTACACCTTC.

The V and J genes are TRBV2 and TRBJ1-3; 11 bases agree with TRBD1. Unmatched junction bases numbered 4, after V lost 6 bases and J lost 0 bases. The germline V gene encodes CDR1 SNHLY and CDR2 FYNNEI. This CDR3 comprises 16 residues. CDR3: CASRDRGLYSGNTIYF. In DNA form, the CDR3 reads TGTGCCAGCAGGGACAGGGGGCTTTACTCTGGAAACACCATATATTTT.

This clonotype was counted ten times or more. This sequence joins TRBV12-3 or TRBV12-4 and TRBJ1-3, with 7 positions matching TRBD1. V lost 2 bases and J lost 0; bases outside the gene matches: 19. The CDR3 runs to 21 residues. The CDR3 reads CASSLSLWQGGITSSGNTIYF. The CDR3 DNA is TGTGCCAGCAGTTTAAGCCTGTGGCAGGGGGGGATTACCAGCTCTGGAAACACCATATATTTT.

This clonotype was counted only a few times. This chain links TRBV28 with TRBJ1-1, with D tentatively TRBD1 (5 bases). Germline loops: CDR1 MDHEN, CDR2 SYDVKM. This CDR3 region has 13 residues. V was cut by 6 bases and J by 3 bases, with 11 bases left in between. This chain's CDR3 is CASSLIGDTEAFF. CDR3 nucleotides: TGTGCCAGCAGCCTGATAGGGGACACTGAAGCTTTCTTT.

This clonotype came up once. This CDR3 reads CASSPGLEMTQYF. The CDR3 bases are TGTGCCAGCAGTCCGGGACTAGAGATGACCCAGTACTTC. This chain uses TRBV27 with TRBJ2-5; 8 bases map to TRBD2. Trimming cost V 5 bases and J 7 bases; bases outside gene matches: 6. This CDR3 contains 13 residues. Looked up from germline, CDR1 is MNHEY and CDR2 is SMNVEV (reference sequence).

This chain uses TRBV2 with TRBJ1-4; D ambiguous. CDR3 length: 15 amino acids. V was pared by 6 bases and J by 3 bases, with 14 bases between. The germline CDR1 and CDR2 sequences are SNHLY and FYNNEI. In DNA, the CDR3 is TGTGCCAGCAGAAAGTTAGGAGATGCTAATGAAAAACTGTTTTTT. Amino acids: CASRKLGDANEKLFF.

V and J are TRBV29-1 and TRBJ1-1; D is possibly TRBD1 (6 bases). The V gene's germline CDR1 is SQVTM and CDR2 ANQGSEA. V was trimmed by 2 bases and J by 0 bases, leaving 16 bases between them. CDR3 length equals 16 residues. This CDR3 reads CSVEQDRGKLNTEAFF. CDR3 nucleotides: TGCAGCGTTGAACAGGACAGAGGGAAACTGAACACTGAAGCTTTCTTT.

This clonotype came up many times. The V call is TRBV7-6, the J call TRBJ1-2; D perhaps matches TRBD1 (6 bases). The CDR3 covers 14 residues. With 1 base removed from V and 8 bases from J, the gap between germline ends came to 14 bases. Looked up from germline, CDR1 is SGHVS and CDR2 is FNYEAQ. The CDR3 spells CASSLGAGEGGYTF. CDR3 coding DNA: TGTGCCAGCAGCTTAGGTGCAGGGGAGGGCGGCTACACCTTC.

There are a few counts of this clonotype. The J gene is TRBJ1-2, the V gene TRBV12-3 or TRBV12-4; TRBD1 agrees at 12 bases. CDR3 size: 15 residues. V dropped 8 bases and J dropped 8; count of bases not matched to a gene: 12. CDR3: CASSPTGQGARGYTF. Here the CDR3 DNA reads TGTGCCAGCTCCCCCACGGGACAGGGGGCGAGAGGCTACACCTTC.

The V gene is TRBV27, the J gene TRBJ2-7; 9 bases map to TRBD2. Germline assignment: CDR1 MNHEY and CDR2 SMNVEV (reference sequence). V shed 6 bases and J 5 bases; nucleotides not matched to a gene: 20. The CDR3 extends over 18 amino acids. CDR3 residues: CASSSERGVQNEFHEQYF. Written as DNA, the CDR3 is TGTGCCAGCAGCTCAGAGCGGGGGGTCCAAAACGAGTTCCACGAGCAGTACTTC.

This clonotype was seen only once. One end of the junction fails to match germline, which may point to a read error. The genes are TRBV10-2 and TRBJ1-2; D is possibly TRBD1 (5 bases). Germline V CDR1 and CDR2: WSHSY, SAAADI. CDR3 length: 16 residues. The CDR3: CASSESWGRILYVYTF. In DNA form, the CDR3 reads TGCGCCAGCAGTGAGTCTTGGGGCAGGATTTTATATGTCTACACCTTC.

This clonotype occurred a few times. The DNA is left out, because the CDR3 cannot be placed on it with certainty; the CDR3 is given as TCRdb lists it. The chain links TRBV12-3 or TRBV12-4 to TRBJ2-7; the table's D call, TRBD2, was not checked against the DNA. The CDR3 is 14 residues long, counting both termini. CDR3 region: CASSSSGTNYEQYV.

The chain recombines TRBV13 with TRBJ2-7; 7 bases agree with TRBD2. Germline values: CDR1 PRHDT, CDR2 FYEKMQ (reference sequence). This CDR3 has 14 amino acids. The V segment lost 6 bases and the J segment 3 bases; nucleotides outside the gene matches: 8. For the CDR3, the DNA is TGTGCCAGCAGATGGATGGCTAGCGGCTACGAGCAGTACTTC. This codes for CASRWMASGYEQYF.

The V call is TRBV2, the J call TRBJ2-3; perhaps D is TRBD1 or TRBD2 (6 bases each). Germline assignment: CDR1 SNHLY and CDR2 FYNNEI. CDR3 length: 13 amino acids. V gave up 3 bases and J gave up 5 bases, with 9 bases separating them. CDR3 amino acids: CASSERDKDTQYF. CDR3 bases: TGTGCCAGCAGTGAGCGGGACAAAGATACGCAGTATTTT.

This clonotype showed up just once. The chain links TRBV5-1 to TRBJ2-3, with a tentative D call TRBD1 (5 bases). V lost 2 bases and J lost 4, with 8 bases in between. The CDR3 contains 13 residues. From germline, CDR1 is SGHRS and CDR2 YFSETQ. The CDR3 DNA is TGCGCCAGCAGCTTAGCAGGGTCAGATACGCAGTATTTT. Amino acids: CASSLAGSDTQYF.

The CDR3 DNA follows: TGTGCCAGCAGCCAAGTGACGGATTCTAATGGCTACACCTTC. This sequence encodes CASSQVTDSNGYTF. The rearrangement uses TRBV6-5 and TRBJ1-2; no definite D call. The V end lost 6 bases, the J end lost 6 bases, and 17 bases lay between the germline ends. Germline assignment: CDR1 MNHEY and CDR2 SVGAGI. This CDR3 has 14 amino acids.

The table lists this clonotype with a few counts. This chain connects TRBV27 to TRBJ1-6; D gene ambiguous. Per germline, CDR1 MNHEY and CDR2 SMNVEV (reference sequence). The CDR3 consists of 13 residues. The V and J ends lost 5 bases and 7 bases respectively, with 9 bases between them. The DNA of the CDR3 is TGTGCCAGCAGTCGCCCTCTGAATTCACCCCTCCACTTT. This translates into CASSRPLNSPLHF.

In this sample, this clonotype turned up a few times. The genes are TRBV7-9 and TRBJ2-3, with D hard to call. The CDR3 runs to 12 residues. Trimming left V 5 bases short and J 9 bases short, with 12 bases between. Germline V gene lookup returns CDR1 SEHNR and CDR2 FQNEAQ (reference sequence). The CDR3, as DNA: TGTGCCAGCAGCCCCGACCTCGCCACGCAGTATTTT. Amino acid sequence: CASSPDLATQYF.

V usage is TRBV27 and J usage is TRBJ2-7; 11 positions agree with TRBD1. V was clipped by 9 bases and J by 8 bases; unmatched bases: 6. There are 12 residues in the CDR3. Per the germline V gene, CDR1 is MNHEY and CDR2 is SMNVEV (reference sequence). DNA of the CDR3: TGTGCCAGGGGGGGACAGGGGGGCCAGCAGTACGTC. Its protein is CARGGQGGQQYV.

The rearrangement links TRBV27 to TRBJ2-1; D is ambiguous. There are 14 residues in the CDR3. Germline CDR1 is MNHEY and CDR2 is SMNVEV (reference sequence). With 5 bases removed from V and 5 bases from J, the gap between germline ends came to 13 bases. CDR3 nucleotides: TGTGCCAGCAGTACATGGGCTCCTAACAATGAGCAGTTCTTC. Protein product: CASSTWAPNNEQFF.

This clonotype occurred a few times. The CDR3 reads CASSRTVSVNTEAFF. The CDR3 DNA reads TGTGCCAGTAGTCGGACAGTCTCCGTGAACACTGAAGCTTTCTTT. V is TRBV19 and J is TRBJ1-1; possible D gene TRBD1, 6 bases. CDR1 is LNHDA, CDR2 SQIVND, per germline (reference sequence). Between the trimmed V and J ends, which lost 5 bases and 0 bases, there was a span of 13 bases. CDR3 size: 15 residues.